This TCR beta chain was found in a study of tumor-infiltrating lymphocytes in oesophageal squamous cell carcinoma. V lost 0 bases, J lost 11 bases, and 16 bases lay in between. The CDR3 length is 14 residues. TCRdb re-derived calls from the PCR reads in MiXCR, one entry per CDR3 protein. Counted here are under 15,000 distinct CDR3 sequences, about 54% occurring once; the ten biggest clones make up under 35%. The specimen was esophageal tumor tissue. This chain connects TRBV12-3 or TRBV12-4 to TRBJ2-5, with D tentatively TRBD1 or TRBD2 (5 bases each). The TCR was taken from a female donor with esophageal squamous cell carcinoma. The CDR3 loop reads CASSLAGAYNEQYF. The CDR3 nucleotides are TGTGCCAGCAGTTTAGCCGGGGCATACAATGAGCAGTACTTC.